This T cell receptor beta chain was recovered during a study of beta chain features in type 1 diabetes. Regarding the study as a whole: It was among patients, rather than healthy donors, that naive, central memory and Treg TCRB repertoires appeared more similar. Patients with Type 1 diabetes showed moderately but significantly shorter TCRB CDR3s in all four CD4+ subsets. There was a possibility that cDNA sequencing over-represented cells with high TCR expression.

Every isolated RNA sample was fully reverse transcribed, so sequencing captured expressed TCRB transcripts. The repertoire was sequenced with immunoSEQ multiplex PCR; TCRdb's copy has only in-frame clones and lacks some. This sample carries about 700,000 clones, 10% to 15% of them seen once, and the ten largest clones take 0.02% to 0.025%. The CDR3 has 14 residues. The germline V and J ends were trimmed by 1 base and 5 bases, with 11 bases remaining between them. The germline CDR1 and CDR2 sequences are SGHVS and FNYEAQ. This clone turned up a few times. The antigen is unknown. The J gene is TRBJ1-1, the V gene TRBV7-6, with a tentative D call TRBD1 (5 bases). This TCR was recovered from a young man with type 1 diabetes. Source material: naive CD4+ T cells from blood. The CDR3 bases are TGTGCCAGCAGCTTAGAAGGGGTGCTGACTGAAGCTTTCTTT. It encodes CASSLEGVLTEAFF.